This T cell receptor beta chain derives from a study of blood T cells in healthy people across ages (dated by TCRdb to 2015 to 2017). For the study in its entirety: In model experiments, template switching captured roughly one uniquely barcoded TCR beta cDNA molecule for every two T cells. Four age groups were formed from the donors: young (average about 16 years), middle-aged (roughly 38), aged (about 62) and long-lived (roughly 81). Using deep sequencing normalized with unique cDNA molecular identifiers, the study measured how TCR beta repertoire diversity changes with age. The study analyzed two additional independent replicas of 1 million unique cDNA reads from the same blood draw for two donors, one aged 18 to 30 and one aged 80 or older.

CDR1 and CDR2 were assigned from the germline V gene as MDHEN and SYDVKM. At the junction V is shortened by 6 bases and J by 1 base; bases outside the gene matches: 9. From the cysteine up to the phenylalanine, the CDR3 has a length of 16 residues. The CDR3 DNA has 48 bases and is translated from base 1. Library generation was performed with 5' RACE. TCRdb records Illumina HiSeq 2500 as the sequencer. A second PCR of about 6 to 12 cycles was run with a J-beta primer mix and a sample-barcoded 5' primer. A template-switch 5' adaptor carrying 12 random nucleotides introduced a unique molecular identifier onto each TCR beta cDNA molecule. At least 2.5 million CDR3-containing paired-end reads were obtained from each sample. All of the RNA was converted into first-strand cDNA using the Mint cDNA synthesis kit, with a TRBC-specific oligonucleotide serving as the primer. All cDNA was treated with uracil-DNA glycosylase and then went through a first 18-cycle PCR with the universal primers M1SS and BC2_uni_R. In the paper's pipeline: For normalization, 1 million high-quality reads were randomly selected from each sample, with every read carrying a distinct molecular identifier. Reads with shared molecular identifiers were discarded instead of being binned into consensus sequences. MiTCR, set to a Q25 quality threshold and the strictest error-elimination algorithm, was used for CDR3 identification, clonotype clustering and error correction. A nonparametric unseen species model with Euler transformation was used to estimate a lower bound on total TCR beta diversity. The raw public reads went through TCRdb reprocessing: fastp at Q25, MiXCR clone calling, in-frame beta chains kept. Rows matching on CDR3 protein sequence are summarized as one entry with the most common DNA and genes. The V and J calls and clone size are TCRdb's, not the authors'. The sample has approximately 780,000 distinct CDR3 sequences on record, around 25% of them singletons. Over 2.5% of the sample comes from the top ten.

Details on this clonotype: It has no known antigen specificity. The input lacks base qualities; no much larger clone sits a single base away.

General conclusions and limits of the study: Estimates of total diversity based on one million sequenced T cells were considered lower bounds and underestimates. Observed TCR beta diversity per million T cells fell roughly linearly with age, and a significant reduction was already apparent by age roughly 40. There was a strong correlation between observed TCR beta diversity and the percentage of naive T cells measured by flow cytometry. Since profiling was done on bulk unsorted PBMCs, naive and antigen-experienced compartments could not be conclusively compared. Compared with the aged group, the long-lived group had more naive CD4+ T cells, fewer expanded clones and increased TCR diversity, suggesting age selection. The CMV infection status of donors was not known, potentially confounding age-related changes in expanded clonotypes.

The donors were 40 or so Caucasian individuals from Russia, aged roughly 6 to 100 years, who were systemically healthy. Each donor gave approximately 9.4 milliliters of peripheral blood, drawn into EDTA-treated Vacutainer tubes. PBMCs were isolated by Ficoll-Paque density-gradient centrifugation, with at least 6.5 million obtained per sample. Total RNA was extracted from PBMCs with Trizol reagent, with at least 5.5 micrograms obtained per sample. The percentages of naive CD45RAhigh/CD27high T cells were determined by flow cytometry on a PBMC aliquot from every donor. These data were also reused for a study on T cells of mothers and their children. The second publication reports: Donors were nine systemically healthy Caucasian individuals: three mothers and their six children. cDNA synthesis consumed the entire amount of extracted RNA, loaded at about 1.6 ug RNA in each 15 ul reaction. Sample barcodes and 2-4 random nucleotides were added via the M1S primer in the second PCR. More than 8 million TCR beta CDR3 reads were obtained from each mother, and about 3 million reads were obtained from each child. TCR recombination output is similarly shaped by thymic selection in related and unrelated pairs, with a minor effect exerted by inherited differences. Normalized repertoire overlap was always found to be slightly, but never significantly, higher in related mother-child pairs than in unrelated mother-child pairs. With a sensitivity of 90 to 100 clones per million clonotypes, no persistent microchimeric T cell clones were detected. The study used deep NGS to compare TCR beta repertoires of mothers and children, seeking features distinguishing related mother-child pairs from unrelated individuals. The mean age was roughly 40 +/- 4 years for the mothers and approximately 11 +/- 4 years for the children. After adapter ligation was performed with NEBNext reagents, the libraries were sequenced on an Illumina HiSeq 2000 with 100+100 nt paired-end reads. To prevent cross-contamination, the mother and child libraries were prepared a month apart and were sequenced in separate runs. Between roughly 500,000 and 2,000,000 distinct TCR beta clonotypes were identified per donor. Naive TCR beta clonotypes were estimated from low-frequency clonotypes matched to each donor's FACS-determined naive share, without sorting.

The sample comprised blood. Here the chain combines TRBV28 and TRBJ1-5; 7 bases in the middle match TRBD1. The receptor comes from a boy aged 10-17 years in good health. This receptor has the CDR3 CASSPTGAGSNQPQHF. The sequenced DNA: TGTGCCAGCAGCCCCACAGGGGCGGGCAGCAATCAGCCCCAGCATTTT.